This T cell receptor beta chain comes out of a study of post-analysis software for immune sequencing data. Study results and limitations: Under the F measure, samples that were prepared in one batch clustered strongly together.

A remark on this clonotype: Its specificity is not known.

TCR beta libraries were prepared from cDNA with unique molecular identifiers. In TCRdb, the PCR reads were re-called with MiXCR into one record per CDR3 protein. The sample contains roughly 730,000 distinct CDR3 sequences, about 32% of which appear only once. The sample comprised blood. This clonotype was sampled from a girl aged 10-17 years with multiple sclerosis.

CDR3 region: CASSLVGSPQGYTF. The CDR3 DNA reads TGCGCCAGCAGCTTGGTAGGGAGCCCCCAGGGCTACACCTTC. V gene TRBV5-1 combines with J gene TRBJ1-2; D gene uncertain. The CDR3 length is 14 residues. The V gene lost 0 bases and the J gene lost 8 bases, with 14 bases spanning the gap. CDR1 and CDR2 from the germline V gene are SGHRS and YFSETQ.